The rows below give T cell receptor beta chains drawn from one sample of a study of cytomegalovirus exposure and HLA in healthy donors. Sequencing used immunoSEQ multiplex PCR; TCRdb keeps in-frame clones, though not all of them. This table has approximately 100,000 clones, 65% to 80% appearing once. The sequenced material came from PBMCs. The receptors stem from a man between 60 and 75 years old in good health and CMV-seropositive. CDR3s include the opening cysteine and the closing phenylalanine or tryptophan. A D gene is named only where the DNA matches it firmly. Clone size is given for some rows only: seen once, a few or many times, or a class if the clone is expanded.

D gene | clone size | J gene | V gene | CDR3 DNA | CDR3 protein
TRBD2 | - | TRBJ2-1 | TRBV7-2 | TGTGCCAGCAGCTTAGAGGGACTAACCTACAATGAGCAGTTCTTC | CASSLEGLTYNEQFF
- | - | TRBJ1-1 | TRBV27 | TGTGCCAGCAGTTTACGCAGTAACACTGAAGCTTTCTTT | CASSLRSNTEAFF
- | few | TRBJ2-6 | TRBV6-6 | TGTGCCAGCAGCAGAACTGGGGCCAACGTCCTGACTTTC | CASSRTGANVLTF
- | - | TRBJ1-2 | TRBV28 | TGTGCCAGCAGTTTATTAAAGGGGATTGGCTACACCTTC | CASSLLKGIGYTF
TRBD1 | - | TRBJ2-3 | TRBV6-1 | TGTGCCAGCAGCGTCACAGGGGCGGATACGCAGTATTTT | CASSVTGADTQYF
TRBD2 | - | TRBJ2-2 | TRBV9 | TGTGCCAGCAGCGTAGGGGGGGGGTCGGACACCGGGGAGCTGTTTTTT | CASSVGGGSDTGELFF
TRBD1 | - | TRBJ2-2 | TRBV4-1 | TGCGCCAGCAGCCAATCGGACAGGGGGAACACCGGGGAGCTGTTTTTT | CASSQSDRGNTGELFF
TRBD2 | - | TRBJ2-5 | TRBV5-1 | TGCGCCAGCAGCTTGGCCCTAGCGGGGAAATTTGAGACCCAGTACTTC | CASSLALAGKFETQYF
TRBD1 | - | TRBJ2-7 | TRBV29-1 | TGCAGCGTTGCACGGACAGGGGGTTTTCTCGAGCAGTACTTC | CSVARTGGFLEQYF
TRBD1 | - | TRBJ2-7 | TRBV29-1 | TGCAGCGTTACCGGACAGGGTCCCTACGAGCAGTACTTC | CSVTGQGPYEQYF
- | - | TRBJ1-3 | TRBV30 | TGTGCCTGGAGTATCGCCAGGGGAAACACCATATATTTT | CAWSIARGNTIYF
- | - | TRBJ2-4 | TRBV4-3 | TGCGCCAGCAGCCAAGATAGAGGAGGAATAGCCAAAAACATTCAGTACTTC | CASSQDRGGIAKNIQYF
- | - | TRBJ2-1 | TRBV7-8 | TGTGCCAGCAGCTTAGCCCTTAGGGGGGGGGCTTACAATGAGCAGTTCTTC | CASSLALRGGAYNEQFF
TRBD1 | - | TRBJ2-7 | TRBV7-8 | TGTGCCAGCAGCCACCGGGACAGATACTCCTACGAGCAGTACTTC | CASSHRDRYSYEQYF
- | few | TRBJ2-3 | TRBV6-5 | TGTGCCAGCAGTTCCCATCATACCGGGACAAGGCAGTATTTT | CASSSHHTGTRQYF
TRBD1 | - | TRBJ2-1 | TRBV12-5 | TGTGCTAGTGGTTTGGGCCCACCTACAGGGGTGGACAATGAGCAGTTCTTC | CASGLGPPTGVDNEQFF
TRBD1 | - | TRBJ1-1 | TRBV30 | TGTGCCTGGACCCCGACAGGGCTCACTGAAGCTTTCTTT | CAWTPTGLTEAFF
- | - | TRBJ2-7 | TRBV6-5 | TGTGCCAGCAGCCCCGGTTCAGGTGCCCACGAGCAGTACTTC | CASSPGSGAHEQYF
TRBD1 | - | TRBJ1-6 | TRBV5-1 | TGCGCCAGCAGCGCCGGGACAGGGGTAGTTTCACCCCTCCACTTT | CASSAGTGVVSPLHF
TRBD1 | - | TRBJ2-7 | TRBV5-5 | TGTGCCAGCAGGAGACAGGGGGCCTCCTACGAGCAGTACTTC | CASRRQGASYEQYF
TRBD1 | - | TRBJ2-7 | TRBV4-1 | TGCGCCAGCAGCCAAGGGACAGGATACGAGCAGTACTTC | CASSQGTGYEQYF
TRBD1 | - | TRBJ1-5 | TRBV19 | TGTGCCACAGTTGACGGGACAGGTATTAGCAATCAGCCCCAGCATTTT | CATVDGTGISNQPQHF
TRBD1 | once | TRBJ1-3 | TRBV19 | TGTGCCAGTGGGACAGCCTTCTCTGGAAACACCATATATTTT | CASGTAFSGNTIYF
TRBD2 | - | TRBJ2-3 | TRBV11-2 | TGTGCCAGCAGCACGACTAGCGGTTATAGTGATACGCAGTATTTT | CASSTTSGYSDTQYF
- | few | TRBJ2-7 | TRBV4-3 | TGCGCCAGCAGCCAAGATATGAGCGTACCCTACGAGCAGTACTTC | CASSQDMSVPYEQYF
- | - | TRBJ2-7 | TRBV15 | TGTGCCACCAGCAGAGAAGGGAGCTCCTACGAGCAGTACTTC | CATSREGSSYEQYF
- | - | TRBJ2-3 | TRBV7-8 | TGTGCCAGCAGCTTAAAGGGGACTGGGCAGTATTTT | CASSLKGTGQYF
- | - | TRBJ1-5 | TRBV15 | TGTGCCACCAGCAGAGATAGCGGTCAGCCCCAGCATTTT | CATSRDSGQPQHF
TRBD2 | - | TRBJ2-7 | TRBV30 | TGTGCCTGGAGTTCTGGGACTACCTACGAGCAGTACTTC | CAWSSGTTYEQYF
- | few | TRBJ1-1 | TRBV14 | TGTGCCAGCAGCAGAGACGAGGGAACTGAAGCTTTCTTT | CASSRDEGTEAFF
TRBD1 | - | TRBJ2-7 | TRBV5-1 | TGCGCCAGCAGCTTGGGCGGGACAGGAGACTACGAGCAGTACTTC | CASSLGGTGDYEQYF
- | - | TRBJ2-3 | TRBV7-3 | TGTGCCAGCAGCTCCCCCGGGAAGGATACGCAGTATTTT | CASSSPGKDTQYF
- | - | TRBJ2-2 | TRBV6-5 | TGTGCCAGCAGTTACGTTGGGGGCGCCGGGGAGCTGTTTTTT | CASSYVGGAGELFF
TRBD2 | - | TRBJ2-2 | TRBV5-4 | TGTGCCAGCAGCCGGAGCGGGGGGGGGACCGGGGAGCTGTTTTTT | CASSRSGGGTGELFF
- | - | TRBJ2-1 | TRBV7-2 | TGTGCCAGCAGCTTAGCAGCGAGTAGCTCCTACAATGAGCAGTTCTTC | CASSLAASSSYNEQFF
TRBD1 | - | TRBJ1-1 | TRBV6-1 | TGTGCCAGCAGTTTAAACAGGGGGCGCAGGGCTTTCTTT | CASSLNRGRRAFF
- | - | TRBJ2-6 | TRBV6-1 | TGTGCCAGCAGCGTCCTTAATGGGGCCAACGTCCTGACTTTC | CASSVLNGANVLTF
TRBD1 | - | TRBJ2-2 | TRBV7-9 | TGTGCCAGCAAGGGACAGGGGTGGACCGGGGAGCTGTTTTTT | CASKGQGWTGELFF
- | - | TRBJ2-5 | TRBV6-5 | TGTGCCAGCACTACCGGGTGGGGAGGAGAGACCCAGTACTTC | CASTTGWGGETQYF
TRBD1 | - | TRBJ1-5 | TRBV12-5 | TGTGCTAGTGGTCTGGGACAGGTGACTAATCAGCCCCAGCATTTT | CASGLGQVTNQPQHF